The entry below gives a single TCR beta chain sequence along with its context. Antigen: not known. The CDR3 is 16 amino acids. Trimming cost V 2 bases and J 7 bases; bases outside gene matches: 9. Germline V gene sequence: CDR1 SGHVS, CDR2 FNYEAQ. Each cDNA held unique molecular identifiers, and template switching gave it a universal primer site. TCRdb redid the calling of the 5' RACE reads with MiXCR, one entry per CDR3 protein. The sample holds a few hundred thousand distinct CDR3 sequences, 13% to 15% seen once. The entry originates in a study of identical twins. All donors were healthy, and all were Caucasian. Study-level results: Abundant beta clonotypes from cord blood bore fewer insertions; memory repertoires lacked this pattern.

This sample was shared with a second study, whose subject was yellow fever vaccine responses in identical twins. From that study: Among the twins, the vaccine T cell response reportedly seemed partly convergent and partly personalized.

The sequence derives from a woman under 30 in good health. Sequencing was performed on CD4+ T cells sorted from blood. The chain joins TRBV7-6 to TRBJ2-1, with 9 bases aligning to TRBD2. The CDR3 is CASSLMAGGPQNEQFF. The CDR3 DNA sequence: TGTGCCAGCAGCTTAATGGCGGGGGGGCCTCAAAATGAGCAGTTCTTC.